This T cell receptor (beta chain) emerged from a study of blood T cell repertoires in COVID-19. Turning to the study itself: The cDNA or gDNA used as material had been derived from T cells, B-cell-depleted T cells, or PBMCs.

As handled by the study authors: Reference gene primer amplification in the assay estimated nucleated cell counts. Clones were sequenced by immunoSEQ multiplex PCR, and TCRdb holds only the in-frame ones, with some missing. V and J calls and clone size come straight from that table; D and trimming were deduced from the DNA. Here the sample spans about 120,000 clones, almost 90% being singletons. In germline, CDR1 is SGHVS, CDR2 FQNEAQ. CDR3 length: 15 residues. V shed 4 bases, J shed 5 bases, and the junction held 8 bases outside the gene matches. This chain connects TRBV7-8 to TRBJ1-2; 9 bases align to TRBD1. Sequences were obtained from peripheral blood. This clonotype was obtained from a woman between 50 and 59 years old with active or convalescent COVID-19. The CDR3 coding sequence is TGTGCCAGCAGCTCCGGACAGGGGAGACGGTATGGCTACACCTTC. Residues: CASSSGQGRRYGYTF. The full variable domain, completed using reference TRBV7-8 and TRBJ1-2, is GAGVSQSPRYKVAKRGQDVALRCDPISGHVSLFWYQQALGQGPEFLTYFQNEAQLDKSGLPSDRFFAERPEGSVSTLKIQRTQQEDSAVYLCASSSGQGRRYGYTFGSGTRLTVV.